This T cell receptor beta chain is drawn from a study of OX40 agonist ivuxolimab in advanced cancers. In the study overall: Ivuxolimab, an antibody that agonizes OX40 (CD134), was administered to the patients.

V gave up 0 bases and J gave up 2 bases; unmatched junction bases: 4. CDR3 length equals 15 residues. Looked up from germline, CDR1 is SGHDT and CDR2 is YYEEEE. Study-level results: At 0.1 to 3.0 mg/kg, clonal expansion of CD4+ and CD8+ blood T cells had occurred by week 6. On average, a greater number of expanded clones characterised CD8+ T cells relative to CD4+.

About this clone: Its specificity is not known. Other DNA sequences in this sample translate to the same CDR3.

Individuals having autoimmune disease history or systemic immunosuppression were not enrolled. The method was immunoSEQ multiplex PCR; TCRdb's version includes in-frame clones alone and lacks a portion of them. The repertoire includes about 69,000 clones, 90% of them detected once, and under 12% sits in the top ten. The receptor's source is an adult with an advanced solid tumor such as melanoma, head and neck, liver or kidney cancer. The genes are TRBV5-6 and TRBJ2-7, with 8 bases matching TRBD1. The sample was CD4+ or CD8+ T cells sorted from blood, taken in a trial of the OX40 agonist ivuxolimab. DNA for the CDR3: TGTGCCAGCAGCTTGGGAGGGACAGGTACCTACGAGCAGTACTTC. It yields the protein CASSLGGTGTYEQYF.